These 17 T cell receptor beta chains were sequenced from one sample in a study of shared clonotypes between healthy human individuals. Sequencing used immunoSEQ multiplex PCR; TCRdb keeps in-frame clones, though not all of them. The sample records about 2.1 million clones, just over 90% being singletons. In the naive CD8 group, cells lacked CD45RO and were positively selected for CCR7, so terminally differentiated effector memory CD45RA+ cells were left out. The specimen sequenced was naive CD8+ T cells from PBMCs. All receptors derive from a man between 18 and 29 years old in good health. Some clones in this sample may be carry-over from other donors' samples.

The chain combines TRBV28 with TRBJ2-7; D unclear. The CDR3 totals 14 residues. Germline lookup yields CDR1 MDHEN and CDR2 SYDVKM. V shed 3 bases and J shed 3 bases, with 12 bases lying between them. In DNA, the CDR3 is TGTGCCAGCAGTTTTAGTGGCAGAATCTACGAGCAGTACTTC. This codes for CASSFSGRIYEQYF.

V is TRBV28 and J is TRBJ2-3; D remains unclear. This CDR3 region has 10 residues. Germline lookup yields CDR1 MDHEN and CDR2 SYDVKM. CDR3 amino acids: CPYSTDTQYF. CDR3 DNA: TGTCCTTATAGCACAGATACGCAGTATTTT.

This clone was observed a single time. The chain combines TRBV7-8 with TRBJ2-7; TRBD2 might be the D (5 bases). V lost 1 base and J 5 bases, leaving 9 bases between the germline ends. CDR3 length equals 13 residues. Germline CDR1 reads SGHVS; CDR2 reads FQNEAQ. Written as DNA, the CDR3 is TGTGCCAGCAGCTTAGTTTGGCGGGACGAGCAGTACTTC. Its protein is CASSLVWRDEQYF.

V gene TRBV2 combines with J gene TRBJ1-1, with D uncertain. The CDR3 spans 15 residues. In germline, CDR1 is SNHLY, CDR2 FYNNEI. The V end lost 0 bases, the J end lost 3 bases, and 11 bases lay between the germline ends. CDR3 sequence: CASSEALRLDTEAFF. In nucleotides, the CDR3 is TGTGCCAGCAGTGAAGCGCTCAGGTTGGACACTGAAGCTTTCTTT.

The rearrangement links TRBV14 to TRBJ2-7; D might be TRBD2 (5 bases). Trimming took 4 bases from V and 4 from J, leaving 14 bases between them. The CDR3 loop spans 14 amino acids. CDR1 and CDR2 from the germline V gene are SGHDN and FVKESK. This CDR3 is CASSRSGGGYEQYF. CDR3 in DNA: TGTGCCAGCAGCCGCTCCGGCGGAGGTTACGAGCAGTACTTC.

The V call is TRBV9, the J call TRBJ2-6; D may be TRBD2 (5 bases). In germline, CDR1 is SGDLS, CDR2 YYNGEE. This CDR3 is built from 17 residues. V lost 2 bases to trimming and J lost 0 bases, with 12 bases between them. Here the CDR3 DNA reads TGTGCCAGCAGCGTGGGCAGGAGGAGCTCTGGGGCCAACGTCCTGACTTTC. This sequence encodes CASSVGRRSSGANVLTF.

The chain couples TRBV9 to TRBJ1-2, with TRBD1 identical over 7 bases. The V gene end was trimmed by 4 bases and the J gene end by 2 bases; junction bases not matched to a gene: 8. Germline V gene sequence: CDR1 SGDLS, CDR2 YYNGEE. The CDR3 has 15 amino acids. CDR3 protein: CASSITLTGNYGYTF. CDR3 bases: TGTGCCAGCAGCATTACCTTGACAGGGAACTATGGCTACACCTTC.

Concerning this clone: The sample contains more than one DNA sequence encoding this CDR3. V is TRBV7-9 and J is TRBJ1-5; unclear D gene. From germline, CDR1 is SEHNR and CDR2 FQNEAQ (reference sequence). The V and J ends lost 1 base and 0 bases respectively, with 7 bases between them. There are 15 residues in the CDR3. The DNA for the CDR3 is TGTGCCAGCAGCTTAGGGGGTTATAGCAATCAGCCCCAGCATTTT. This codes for CASSLGGYSNQPQHF.

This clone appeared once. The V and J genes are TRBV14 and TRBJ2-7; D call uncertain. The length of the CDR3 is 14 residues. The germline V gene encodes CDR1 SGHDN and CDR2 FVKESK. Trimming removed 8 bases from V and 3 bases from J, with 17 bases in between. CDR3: CASPPAPRGYEQYF. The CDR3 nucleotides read TGTGCCAGCCCACCGGCACCCAGAGGCTACGAGCAGTACTTC.

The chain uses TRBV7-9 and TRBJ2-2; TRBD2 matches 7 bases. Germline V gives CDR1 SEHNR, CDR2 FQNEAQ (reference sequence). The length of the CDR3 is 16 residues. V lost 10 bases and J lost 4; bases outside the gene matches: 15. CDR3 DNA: TGTGCCACCCGGGGGGAAACCATCATAGTCACCGGGGAGCTGTTTTTT. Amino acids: CATRGETIIVTGELFF.

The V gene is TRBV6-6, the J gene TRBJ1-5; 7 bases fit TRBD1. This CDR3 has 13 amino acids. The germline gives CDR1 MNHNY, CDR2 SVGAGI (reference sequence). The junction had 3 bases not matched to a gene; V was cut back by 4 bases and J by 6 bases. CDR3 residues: CASSSDRLQPQHF. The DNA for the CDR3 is TGTGCCAGCAGTTCGGACAGGCTTCAGCCCCAGCATTTT.

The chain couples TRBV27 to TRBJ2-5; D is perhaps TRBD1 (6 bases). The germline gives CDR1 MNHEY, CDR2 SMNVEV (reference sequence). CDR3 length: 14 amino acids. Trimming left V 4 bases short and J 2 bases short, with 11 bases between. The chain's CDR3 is CASSSRGTQETQYF. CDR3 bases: TGTGCCAGCAGTTCCAGGGGCACTCAAGAGACCCAGTACTTC.

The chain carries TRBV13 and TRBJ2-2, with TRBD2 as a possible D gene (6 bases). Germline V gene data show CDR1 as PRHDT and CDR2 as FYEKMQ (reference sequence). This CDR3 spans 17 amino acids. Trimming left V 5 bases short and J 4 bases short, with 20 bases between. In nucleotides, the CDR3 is TGTGCCAGCAGCACCCCCCCGGGAGCGAGCATCACCGGGGAGCTGTTTTTT. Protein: CASSTPPGASITGELFF.

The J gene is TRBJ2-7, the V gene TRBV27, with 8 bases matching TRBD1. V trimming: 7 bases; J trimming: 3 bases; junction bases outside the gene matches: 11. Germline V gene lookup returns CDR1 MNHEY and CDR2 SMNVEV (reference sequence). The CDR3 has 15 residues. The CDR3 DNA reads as TGTGCCAGCACCAGCGTAGGGACAGGACTCTACGAGCAGTACTTC. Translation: CASTSVGTGLYEQYF.

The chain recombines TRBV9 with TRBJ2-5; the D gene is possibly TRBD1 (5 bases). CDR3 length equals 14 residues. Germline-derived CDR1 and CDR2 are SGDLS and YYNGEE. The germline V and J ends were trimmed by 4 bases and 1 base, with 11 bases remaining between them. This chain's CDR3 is CASSPSGAQETQYF. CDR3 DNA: TGTGCCAGCAGCCCCAGTGGGGCCCAAGAGACCCAGTACTTC.

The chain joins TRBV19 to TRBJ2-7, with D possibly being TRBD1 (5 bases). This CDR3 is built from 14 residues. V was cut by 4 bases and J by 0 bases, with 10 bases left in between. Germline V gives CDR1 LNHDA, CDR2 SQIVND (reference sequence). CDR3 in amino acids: CASSTQTASYEQYF. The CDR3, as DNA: TGTGCCAGTAGTACACAGACAGCCTCCTACGAGCAGTACTTC. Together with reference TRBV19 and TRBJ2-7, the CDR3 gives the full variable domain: DGGITQSPKYLFRKEGQNVTLSCEQNLNHDAMYWYRQDPGQGLRLIYYSQIVNDFQKGDIAEGYSVSREKKESFPLTVTSAQKNPTAFYLCASSTQTASYEQYFGPGTRLTVT.

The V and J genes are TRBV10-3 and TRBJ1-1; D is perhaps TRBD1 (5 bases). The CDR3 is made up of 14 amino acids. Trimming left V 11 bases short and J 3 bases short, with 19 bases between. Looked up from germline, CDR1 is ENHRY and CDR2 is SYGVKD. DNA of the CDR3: TGTGCCTCCAATGGGGGGGGTGCGGACACTGAAGCTTTCTTT. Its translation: CASNGGGADTEAFF.